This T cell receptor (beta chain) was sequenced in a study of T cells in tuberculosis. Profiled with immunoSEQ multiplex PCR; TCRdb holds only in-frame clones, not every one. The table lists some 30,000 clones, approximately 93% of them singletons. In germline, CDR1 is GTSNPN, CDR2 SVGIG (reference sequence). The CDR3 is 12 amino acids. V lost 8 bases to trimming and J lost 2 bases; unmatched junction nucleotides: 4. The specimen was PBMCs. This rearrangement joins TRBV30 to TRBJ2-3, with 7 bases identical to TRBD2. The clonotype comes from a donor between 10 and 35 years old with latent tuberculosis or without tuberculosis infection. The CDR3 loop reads CAGGGLTDTQYF. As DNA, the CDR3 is TGTGCCGGGGGGGGACTCACAGATACGCAGTATTTT.